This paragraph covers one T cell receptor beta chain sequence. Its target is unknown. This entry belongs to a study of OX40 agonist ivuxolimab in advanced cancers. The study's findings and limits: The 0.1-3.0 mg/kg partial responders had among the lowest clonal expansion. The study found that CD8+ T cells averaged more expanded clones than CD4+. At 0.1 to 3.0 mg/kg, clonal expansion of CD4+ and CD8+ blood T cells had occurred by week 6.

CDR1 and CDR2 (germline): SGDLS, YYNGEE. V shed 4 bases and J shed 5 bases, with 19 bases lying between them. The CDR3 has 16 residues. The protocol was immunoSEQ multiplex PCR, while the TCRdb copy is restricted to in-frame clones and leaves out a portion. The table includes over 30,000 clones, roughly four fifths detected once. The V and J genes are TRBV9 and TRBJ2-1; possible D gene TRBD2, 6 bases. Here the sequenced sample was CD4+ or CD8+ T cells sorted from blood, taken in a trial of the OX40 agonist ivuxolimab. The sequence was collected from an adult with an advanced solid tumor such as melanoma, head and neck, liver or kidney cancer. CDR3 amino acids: CASSPRGSAANNEQFF. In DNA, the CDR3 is TGTGCCAGCAGCCCCCGGGGGTCTGCAGCCAACAATGAGCAGTTCTTC.